Here is one TCR beta chain with its context. Its antigen is as yet unknown. This table comes from immunoSEQ multiplex PCR, and its TCRdb copy is limited to in-frame clones, with some not included. The profile shows some 91,000 clones, more than 80% of them singletons. This sample was taken from a study of T cell responses to AZD1222 COVID-19 vaccine. The CDR3 contains 15 residues. Germline V gene lookup returns CDR1 LNHNV and CDR2 YYDKDF (reference sequence). V lost 1 base to trimming and J lost 7 bases; unmatched junction nucleotides: 1. Study observations and caveats: In all cases, repertoires were sampled only after the peak T cell response. In a largely white British group with more females than males, clonal diversity was possibly underestimated.

This sequence joins TRBV15 and TRBJ1-6, with 10 nucleotides matching TRBD1. This sequence was found in an adult in good health. The input for sequencing was peripheral blood, taken on day 0 of AZD1222 vaccination. The CDR3 here is CATSRVDRGNSPLHF. CDR3 nucleotide sequence: TGTGCCACCAGCAGAGTGGACAGGGGGAATTCACCCCTCCACTTT.